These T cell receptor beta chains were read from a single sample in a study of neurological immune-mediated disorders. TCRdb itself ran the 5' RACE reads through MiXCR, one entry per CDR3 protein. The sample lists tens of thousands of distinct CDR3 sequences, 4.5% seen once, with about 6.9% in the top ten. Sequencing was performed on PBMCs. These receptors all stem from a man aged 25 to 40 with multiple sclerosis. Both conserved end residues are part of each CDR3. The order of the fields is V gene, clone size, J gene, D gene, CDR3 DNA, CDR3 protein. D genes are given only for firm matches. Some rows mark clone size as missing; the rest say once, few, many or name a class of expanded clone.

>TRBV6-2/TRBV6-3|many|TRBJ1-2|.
TGTGCCAGCAGTTCCCCGGGGGGGGTCAACTATGGCTACACCTTC
CASSSPGGVNYGYTF
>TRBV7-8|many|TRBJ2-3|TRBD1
TGTGCCAGCAGCTCACAAACAGGGGTCGGCACAGATACGCAGTATTTT
CASSSQTGVGTDTQYF
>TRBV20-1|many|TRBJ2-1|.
TGCAGTGCCTTAGCTTACAATGAGCAGTTCTTC
CSALAYNEQFF
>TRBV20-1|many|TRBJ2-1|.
TGCAGTGCCACCCCATATTTAGCGGACTCCTACAATGAGCAGTTCTTC
CSATPYLADSYNEQFF
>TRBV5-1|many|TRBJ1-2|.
TGCGCCAGCAGCTTGGGACAGAGTGGCTACACCTTC
CASSLGQSGYTF
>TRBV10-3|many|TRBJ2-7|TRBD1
TGTGCCATCAGTGTCAGGACAGGGGGCGGCTACGAGCAGTACTTC
CAISVRTGGGYEQYF
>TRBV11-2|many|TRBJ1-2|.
TGTGCCAGCAGCACCGGATGGGGGGGTAACTATGGCTACACCTTC
CASSTGWGGNYGYTF
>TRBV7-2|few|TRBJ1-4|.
TGTGCCAGCAGCCCCCGAGGGGCTACACGAGAAAAACTGTTTTTT
CASSPRGATREKLFF
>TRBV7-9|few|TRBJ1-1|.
TGTGCCAGCAGCTTAGGGAGGAGGGGGTCCGTTGAAGCTTTCTTT
CASSLGRRGSVEAFF
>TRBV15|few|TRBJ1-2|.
TGTGCCACCAGCAGAGTGGCGGGGGGCGGCTACACCTTC
CATSRVAGGGYTF
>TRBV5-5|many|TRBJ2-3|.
TGTGCCAGCAGCTTGCCCGCGGGGACAGATACGCAGTATTTT
CASSLPAGTDTQYF
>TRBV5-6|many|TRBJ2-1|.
TGTGCCAGCAGCTCATGGGGGGTCCCGGGGCAGTTCTTC
CASSSWGVPGQFF
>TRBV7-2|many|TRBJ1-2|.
TGTGCCAGCAGCACGCAGACACAAGCTAACTATGGCTACACCTTC
CASSTQTQANYGYTF
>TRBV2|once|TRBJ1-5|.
TGTGCCAGCAATGTCGGAAGGAGGCAGCCCCAGAATTTT
CASNVGRRQPQNF
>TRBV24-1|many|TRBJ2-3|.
TGTGCCACCAGTGATTTGAGGTTGTCGGGGCTAGGCACAGATACGCAGTATTTT
CATSDLRLSGLGTDTQYF
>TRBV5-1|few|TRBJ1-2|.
TGCGCCAGCAGCTTGAGTTTTGGGGTCGCGGATGGCTACACCTTC
CASSLSFGVADGYTF
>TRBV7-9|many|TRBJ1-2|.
TGTGCCAGCAGCTCCCGGGGCGTATATGGCTACACCTTC
CASSSRGVYGYTF
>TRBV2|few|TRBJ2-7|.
TGTGCCAGCAGCTCGGGCCATCGCTACGAGCAGTACTTC
CASSSGHRYEQYF
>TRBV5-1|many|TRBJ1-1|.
TGCGCCAGCACCGACGACGGGGTGAATCCGAATGAAGCTTTCTTT
CASTDDGVNPNEAFF
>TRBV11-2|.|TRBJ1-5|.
TGTGCCAGCAGCTTAGGCCCGACAGCTCCCAATGAACCCCAGCATTTT
CASSLGPTAPNEPQHF
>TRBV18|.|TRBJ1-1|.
TGTGCCAGCTCACCCTTTGGAACGGACCGCATGGTTACTGAAGCTTTCTTT
CASSPFGTDRMVTEAFF
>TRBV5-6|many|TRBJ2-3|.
TGTGCCAGCAGCTTGGTCCAGGGAGACACAGATACGCAGTATTTT
CASSLVQGDTDTQYF
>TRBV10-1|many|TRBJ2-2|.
TGCGCCAGCAGTCCACATGGGGGCAGGGAGCTGTTTTTT
CASSPHGGRELFF
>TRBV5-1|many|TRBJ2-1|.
TGCGCCAGCAGCTTGGGTTGGGACGCCGCCTACAATGAGCAGTTCTTC
CASSLGWDAAYNEQFF
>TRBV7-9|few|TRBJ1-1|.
TGTGCCAGCAGCTCATCAGGGGAAACATTAGGCGAAGCTTTCTTT
CASSSSGETLGEAFF
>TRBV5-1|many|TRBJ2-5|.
TGCGCCAGCAGCCCCCACACACCCGCTCAAGAGACCCAGTACTTC
CASSPHTPAQETQYF
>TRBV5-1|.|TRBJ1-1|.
TGCGCCAGCAGCTTCTTTCGAAAGGACACTGAAGCTTTCTTT
CASSFFRKDTEAFF
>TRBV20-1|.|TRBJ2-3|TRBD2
TGCAGTGCTGTGAAGGCCAGCGGGGTTTCAGATACGCAGTATTTT
CSAVKASGVSDTQYF
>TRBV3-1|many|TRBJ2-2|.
TGTGCCAGCAGCCAGTTTCGCGGGAGGGAGCTGTTTTTT
CASSQFRGRELFF
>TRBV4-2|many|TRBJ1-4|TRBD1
TGTGCCAGCAGCCAAGGGGCAGGGGGGCCGGGTAATGAAAAACTGTTTTTT
CASSQGAGGPGNEKLFF
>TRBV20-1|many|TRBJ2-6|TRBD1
TGCAGTGCAAAGGGGGCCGGGGCCAACGTCCTGACTTTC
CSAKGAGANVLTF
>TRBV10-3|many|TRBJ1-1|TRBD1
TGTGCCATCAGTGAGTCCCCAGCGGACAGGGGCACTGAAGCTTTCTTT
CAISESPADRGTEAFF
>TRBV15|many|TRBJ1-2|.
TGTGCCACCAGCAGAGGACCGCGGGCTAACTATGGCTACACCTTC
CATSRGPRANYGYTF
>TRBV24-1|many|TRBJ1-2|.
TGTGCCACCAGTGACCCGACAAGTTATGGCTACACCTTC
CATSDPTSYGYTF
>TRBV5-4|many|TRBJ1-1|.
TGTGCCAGCAGGGGGGGAGGGCAGCTACCCACTGAAGCTTTCTTT
CASRGGGQLPTEAFF
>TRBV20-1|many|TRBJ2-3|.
TGCAGTGCTAGCCGCGCCAGGGTTGGCACAGATACGCAGTATTTT
CSASRARVGTDTQYF
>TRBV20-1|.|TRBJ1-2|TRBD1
TGCAGTGCTTGGGACAGGTCAAGCTATGGCTACACCTTC
CSAWDRSSYGYTF
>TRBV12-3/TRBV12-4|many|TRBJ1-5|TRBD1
TGTGCCAGCAGTTTCGGGACAGGGGGCAATCAGCCCCAGCATTTT
CASSFGTGGNQPQHF
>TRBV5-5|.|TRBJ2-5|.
TGTGCCAGCAGCTTGGGCCCGACGTCTCACTCTCGGGAGACCCAGTACTTC
CASSLGPTSHSRETQYF
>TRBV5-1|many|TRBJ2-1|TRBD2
TGCGCCAGCAGGCTCGAGCTAGCGGTTTACAATGAGCAGTTCTTC
CASRLELAVYNEQFF
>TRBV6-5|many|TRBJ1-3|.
TGTGCCAGCAGTTCCGTCACCTCTGGAAACACCATATATTTT
CASSSVTSGNTIYF
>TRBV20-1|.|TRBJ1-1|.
TGCAGTGCTCCTAGGACGAGAAACACTGAAGCTTTCTTT
CSAPRTRNTEAFF
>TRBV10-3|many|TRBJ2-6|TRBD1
TGTGCCATCAGTGGGCTGAAACAGGGGATGTCCGGGGCCAACGTCCTGACTTTC
CAISGLKQGMSGANVLTF
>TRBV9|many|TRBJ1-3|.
TGTGCCAGCAGCGCCGGTGGGAGAAACACCATATATTTT
CASSAGGRNTIYF
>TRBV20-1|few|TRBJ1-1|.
TGCAGTGCTAACCCAGGCGGGGGTGGCACTGAAGCTTTCTTT
CSANPGGGGTEAFF
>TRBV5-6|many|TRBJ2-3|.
TGTGCCAGCAGCCTAGGGGGGCGCACAGATACGCAGTATTTT
CASSLGGRTDTQYF
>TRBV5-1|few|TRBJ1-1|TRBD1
TGCGCCAGCAGCTTGGGGGACAGCAGGAACACTGAAGCTTTCTTT
CASSLGDSRNTEAFF
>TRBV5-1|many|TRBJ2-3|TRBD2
TGCGCCAGCAGCTTGGGCGCTAGCGGGGGCTCCACAGATACGCAGTATTTT
CASSLGASGGSTDTQYF
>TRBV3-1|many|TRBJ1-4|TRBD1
TGTGCCAGCAGCCTAGGGACAGGGAATGAAAAACTGTTTTTT
CASSLGTGNEKLFF
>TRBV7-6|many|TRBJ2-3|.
TGTGCCAGCAGCCTCGGGGACCCCGCGGGGCAGTATTTT
CASSLGDPAGQYF
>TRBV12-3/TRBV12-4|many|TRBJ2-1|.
TGTGCCAGCAGTTTCATTCGTAGGAATGATGAGCAGTTCTTC
CASSFIRRNDEQFF